The rows below give T cell receptor beta chains drawn from one sample of a study of a mutant IDH1 vaccine in newly diagnosed glioma. Their specific antigens are unknown. The protocol was immunoSEQ multiplex PCR, while the TCRdb copy is restricted to in-frame clones and leaves out a portion. This table has tens of thousands of clones, approximately 85% appearing once. The sequenced sample was PBMCs, obtained from a glioma patient whose treatment included an IDH1 peptide vaccine. The origin of the receptors is a man aged 35-49 years with glioma. The CDR3 runs from the conserved cysteine through the conserved F or W. A D gene is named only where the DNA matches it firmly. Only part of the rows carry a size: once, few, many, or a class if the clone is expanded.

j_call	d_call	clone_size	v_call	cdr3_nt	cdr3_aa
TRBJ2-1	-	-	TRBV4-2	TGTGCCAGCAGCCCCCGGGATAGGGCGGAAAAACCCCATGAGCAGTTCTTC	CASSPRDRAEKPHEQFF
TRBJ1-1	-	-	TRBV19	TGTGCCAGTAGTCCGGGACAAGGGGTACGCACTGAAGCTTTCTTT	CASSPGQGVRTEAFF
TRBJ2-1	TRBD2	once	TRBV7-2	TGTGCCAGCAGCTCAATAGCGGGAACAACTTACAATGAGCAGTTCTTC	CASSSIAGTTYNEQFF
TRBJ2-7	TRBD1	few	TRBV11-2	TGTGCCAGCAGCTCCTGGATCAGGGGGTACTCCTACGAGCAGTACTTC	CASSSWIRGYSYEQYF
TRBJ1-5	-	-	TRBV19	TGTGCCAGTAGGAAGGGGGGCTGGGATCAGCCCCAGCATTTT	CASRKGGWDQPQHF
TRBJ2-6	-	-	TRBV27	TGTGCCAGCAGCCCCTACGGGGGGGCCAACGTCCTGACTTTC	CASSPYGGANVLTF
TRBJ1-1	-	-	TRBV15	TGTGCCACCATGTTGGGGGGGGGCACTGAAGCTTTCTTT	CATMLGGGTEAFF
TRBJ2-5	-	-	TRBV9	TGTGCCAGCAGCGTATGGGTAGCAGGGGAAGAGACCCAGTACTTC	CASSVWVAGEETQYF
TRBJ2-1	TRBD2	-	TRBV4-1	TGCGCCAGCAGCCAACCTAGCGGGGGGTACAATGAGCAGTTCTTC	CASSQPSGGYNEQFF
TRBJ2-2	-	-	TRBV7-6	TGTGCCAGCAGCTCGGACCCCACCGGGGAGCTGTTTTTT	CASSSDPTGELFF
TRBJ1-2	-	-	TRBV6-5	TGTGCCAGCAGTTCCTTTAAGACGGGTGGCTACACCTTC	CASSSFKTGGYTF
TRBJ1-2	TRBD1	-	TRBV5-6	TGTGCCAGCTCGCAACAGGGGGCGCGACGGTATGGCTACACCTTC	CASSQQGARRYGYTF
TRBJ1-4	-	-	TRBV7-9	TGTGCCAGCAGCTTGGGGGGAGTTGCAACTAATGAAAAACTGTTTTTT	CASSLGGVATNEKLFF
TRBJ2-7	TRBD1	-	TRBV18	TGTGCCAGCTCACGAGGTGTCCCGGGACAGGGTAAAACCTACGAGCAGTACTTC	CASSRGVPGQGKTYEQYF
TRBJ2-7	-	-	TRBV7-9	TGTGCCAGCAGTGCGACTGTATACGAGCAGTACTTC	CASSATVYEQYF
TRBJ2-2	-	-	TRBV7-2	TGTGCCAGCAGCTTAGGGAGACAGATGAACACCGGGGAGCTGTTTTTT	CASSLGRQMNTGELFF
TRBJ2-7	-	-	TRBV19	TGTGCCAGTAGTATCGAGATAACATACGAGCAGTACTTC	CASSIEITYEQYF
TRBJ1-2	-	-	TRBV28	TGTGCCAGCAGTTTCCATCTGGGGGCCTTATTAGACTATGGCTACACCTTC	CASSFHLGALLDYGYTF
TRBJ2-6	-	-	TRBV7-2	TGTGCCAGCAGCTCTTCGCCGACGGTGCCCTCTGGGGCCAACGTCCTGACTTTC	CASSSSPTVPSGANVLTF
TRBJ2-1	-	once	TRBV19	TGTGCCAGTAGTATCAGGGTTTTCAATGAGCAGTTCTTC	CASSIRVFNEQFF
TRBJ2-2	-	few	TRBV6-5	TGTGCCAGCAGTTACTCGGGCCAGGTAGCCGGGGAGCTGTTTTTT	CASSYSGQVAGELFF
TRBJ1-3	-	-	TRBV9	TGTGCCAGCAGCGTAGCTGTGAGCTCTGGAAACACCATATATTTT	CASSVAVSSGNTIYF
TRBJ2-1	-	-	TRBV19	TGTGCCAGTGGACGGCAACTGCAACCGGCCAATGAGCAGTTCTTC	CASGRQLQPANEQFF
TRBJ1-5	-	-	TRBV7-8	TGTGCCAGCAGCCTCATCGATTCGAGTCAGCCCCAGCATTTT	CASSLIDSSQPQHF
TRBJ2-7	-	-	TRBV5-1	TGCGCCAGCAGTCCCTCCCTTCACGAGCAGTACTTC	CASSPSLHEQYF
TRBJ1-2	-	medium-sized	TRBV5-1	TGCGCCAGCAGCCAAACGAACAGTGGCTACACCTTC	CASSQTNSGYTF